The text below deals with one T cell receptor beta chain. Antigen: not known. TCRdb keeps only in-frame clones here, not all; method: immunoSEQ multiplex PCR. Of around 120,000 clones listed, 93% are singletons. Whether given at about 4 or about 12 weeks, second doses were pooled. This sample is drawn from a study of T cell responses to AZD1222 COVID-19 vaccine. Study conclusions and caveats: Rises in breadth and depth of Spike-specific TCRs came after two AZD1222 doses. In a largely white British group with more females than males, clonal diversity was possibly underestimated.

This TCR derives from an adult who received the AZD1222 COVID-19 vaccine. Source: peripheral blood, taken 28 days after the second AZD1222 dose.

CDR3 residues: CASSLRGEETQYF. The CDR3 nucleotides read TGTGCCAGCAGCTTAAGGGGGGAAGAGACCCAGTACTTC. The chain has TRBV5-6 and TRBJ2-5; D may match TRBD1 or TRBD2 (6 bases each). Germline-derived CDR1 and CDR2 are SGHDT and YYEEEE. The V gene lost 2 bases and the J gene lost 3 bases, with 8 bases spanning the gap. The CDR3 has 13 residues.